The clone carrying this TCR beta chain was seen many times. Antigen unknown. These data come from a study of T cells in Graves' hyperthyroidism and ophthalmopathy. The study's findings and limits: Patients with ophthalmopathy were separated from those with stable hyperthyroidism by a 13 V-J model.

Trimming stripped 1 base from V and 9 bases from J, with 10 bases between. The CDR3 covers 14 residues. Germline V gives CDR1 SGHNT, CDR2 YENEEA. Researchers amplified the TCR beta CDR3 regions from RNA transcripts. A set of HTBI primers served as the primers for a first-round RT-PCR of the TCR CDR3. TCRdb reprocessed the multiplex PCR reads via MiXCR and lists one record per CDR3 protein. The sample contains hundreds of thousands of distinct CDR3 sequences, about half of which appear only once. The chain uses TRBV11-3 and TRBJ1-6; no clear D. The TCR comes from a young woman with Graves' hyperthyroidism. Sequencing used peripheral blood or thyroid tissue (not recorded which). The CDR3 spells CASSLGLGASPLHF. CDR3 DNA: TGTGCCAGCAGCTTAGGTCTAGGCGCTTCACCCCTCCACTTT.